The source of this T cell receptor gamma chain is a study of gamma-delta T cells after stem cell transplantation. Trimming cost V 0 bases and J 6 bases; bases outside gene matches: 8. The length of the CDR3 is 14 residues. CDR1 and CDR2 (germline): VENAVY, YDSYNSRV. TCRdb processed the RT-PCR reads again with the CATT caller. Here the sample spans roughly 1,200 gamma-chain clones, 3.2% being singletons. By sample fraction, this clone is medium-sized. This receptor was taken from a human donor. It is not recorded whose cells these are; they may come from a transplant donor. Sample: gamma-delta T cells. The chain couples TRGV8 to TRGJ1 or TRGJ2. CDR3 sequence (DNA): TGTGCCACCTGGGATAGGAAAGGTCTTTATAAGAAACTCTTT. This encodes CATWDRKGLYKKLF.